The sample holds one count of the clone carrying this TCR beta chain. Its antigen is as yet unknown. The germline V gene encodes CDR1 MNHEY and CDR2 SMNVEV (reference sequence). The CDR3 totals 13 residues. V was shortened by 3 bases and J by 3 bases, with 8 bases between the two germline ends. This sample was included in a study of early T cells in non-severe SARS-CoV-2 infection. Study-level background: Unsorted whole blood bulk RNA was sequenced, with unpaired chains. Study-level results: Comparison of clonotypes with VDJdb favored anti-spike CD8 responses while missing private and CD4 specificities.

Unique molecular identifiers tagged individual cDNA molecules. Via MiXCR, TCRdb re-called the 5' RACE reads, giving one row per CDR3 protein. The top ten hold under 6% of the sample, which has 35,000 to 50,000 distinct CDR3 sequences, 20% to 25% seen once. The sequencing here drew on whole blood, taken at baseline. The source of this sequence is an adult who was a healthcare worker with PCR-confirmed SARS-CoV-2 infection or an uninfected control (not recorded which). This rearrangement joins TRBV27 to TRBJ1-1; D is undetermined. The CDR3 nucleotides are TGTGCCAGCAGTTTTTCGGGGTACACTGAAGCTTTCTTT. The encoded protein is CASSFSGYTEAFF.